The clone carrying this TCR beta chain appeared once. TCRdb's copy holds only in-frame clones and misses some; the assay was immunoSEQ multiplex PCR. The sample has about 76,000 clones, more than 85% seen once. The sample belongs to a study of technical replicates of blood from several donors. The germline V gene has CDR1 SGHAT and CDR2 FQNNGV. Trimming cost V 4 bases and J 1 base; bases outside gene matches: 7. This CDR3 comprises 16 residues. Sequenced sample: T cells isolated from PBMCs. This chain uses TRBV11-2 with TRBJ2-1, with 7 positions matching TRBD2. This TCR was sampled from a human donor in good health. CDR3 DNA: TGTGCCAGCAGCTCGCGACTAGCTTTGTCCTACAATGAGCAGTTCTTC. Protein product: CASSSRLALSYNEQFF. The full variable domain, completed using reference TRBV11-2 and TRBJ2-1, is EAGVAQSPRYKIIEKRQSVAFWCNPISGHATLYWYQQILGQGPKLLIQFQNNGVVDDSQLPKDRFSAERLKGVDSTLKIQPAKLEDSAVYLCASSSRLALSYNEQFFGPGTRLTVL.